The clone carrying this T cell receptor (beta chain) was detected only a few times. Antigen: not known. Using immunoSEQ multiplex PCR, the repertoire was profiled, and TCRdb retains in-frame clones only, with some absent. Of around 7,400 clones in the sample, more than 65% were seen once. The data belong to a study of graft-versus-host responses after intestinal transplantation. Overall study: Isolated intestinal, liver-intestinal, or multivisceral transplants had been given to the recipients. Each patient got anti-thymocyte globulin induction, then tacrolimus and steroids for approximately 3 years.

Graft specimens yielded both intraepithelial and lamina propria lymphocytes. This CDR3 contains 15 residues. The germline CDR1 and CDR2 sequences are MNHEY and SVGAGI. Trimming cost V 5 bases and J 2 bases; bases outside gene matches: 2. Notes on the study in general: Recipient marrow showed GvH clones, some seen first in ileum or blood.

V usage is TRBV6-5 and J usage is TRBJ2-3; 12 bases match TRBD2. The sequence derives from a human patient who received an intestinal transplant, so some T cells may come from the graft donor. Here the sequenced sample was ileum tissue, taken around 33 weeks after intestinal transplantation. The CDR3 loop is CASSRLAGATDTQYF. The CDR3, as DNA: TGTGCCAGCAGTCGACTAGCGGGGGCCACAGATACGCAGTATTTT.